These 19 T cell receptor beta chains were sequenced from one sample in a study of CXCR3-negative and CXCR3-positive naive CD8 T cells. cDNA libraries for TRB were generated by 5' RACE incorporating UMI labels. After re-calling the 5' RACE reads, TCRdb lists one entry per CDR3 protein, DNA absent. The sample is made up of around 95,000 distinct CDR3 sequences, and the top ten hold less than 1.1% of it. For these TCRs, the target antigens are not known. Overall study findings and caveats: CXCR3-expressing naive cells carried TRB CDR3s more hydrophobic than those of CXCR3-negative naive cells.

Sequenced sample: naive CXCR3+ CD8+ T cells from blood. Described subset: CD45RO-CCR7+CD27+CD95- naive CD8+ T cells expressing CXCR3 (TNR3+). The receptors come from a human donor in good health. Some clones in this sample may be carry-over from other donors' samples.

V is TRBV6-5 and J is TRBJ2-6; TCRdb lists TRBD1, though no DNA is available to test this call. There are 16 residues in the CDR3. Germline CDR1 reads MNHEY; CDR2 reads SVGAGI. The CDR3 here is CASSYGGASGANVLTF.

The CDR3 sequence is CASSLAYGGGTDTQYF. This chain connects TRBV7-2 to TRBJ2-3. There are 16 residues in the CDR3. Germline V gives CDR1 SGHTA, CDR2 FQGNSA.

The chain recombines TRBV7-9 with TRBJ2-7; TCRdb designates TRBD1, a call that cannot be tested without DNA. CDR3 length: 16 residues. Germline CDR1 SEHNR, CDR2 FQNEAQ (reference sequence). The CDR3 sequence is CASSLGDDSINYEQYF. The full variable domain, completed using reference TRBV7-9 and TRBJ2-7, is DTGVSQNPRHKITKRGQNVTFRCDPISEHNRLYWYRQTLGQGPEFLTYFQNEAQLEKSRLLSDRFSAERPKGSFSTLEIQRTEQGDSAMYLCASSLGDDSINYEQYFGPGTRLTVT.

This chain connects TRBV7-9 to TRBJ2-2. Germline V gene lookup returns CDR1 SEHNR and CDR2 FQNEAQ (reference sequence). This CDR3 is 14 amino acids long. This chain's CDR3 is CASSNGDNTGELFF.

The rearrangement joins TRBV29-1 to TRBJ2-7; TCRdb indicates TRBD1, and absent DNA this call remains unverified. CDR3 length: 16 amino acids. Germline assignment: CDR1 SQVTM and CDR2 ANQGSEA. CDR3 loop: CSVEDQQGQGGYEQYF.

This rearrangement joins TRBV4-3 to TRBJ2-3; the TCRdb D gene call, TRBD2, has no DNA to confirm it. Per the germline V gene, CDR1 is LGHNA and CDR2 is YSLEER. The CDR3 spans 18 residues. The CDR3 here is CASSQGLAGPEIGDTQYF.

The chain couples TRBV7-9 to TRBJ2-5; the TCRdb call, TRBD2, lacks DNA for checking. This CDR3 spans 16 amino acids. CDR1 SEHNR and CDR2 FQNEAQ come from the germline V gene (reference sequence). The CDR3 loop reads CASSSSPWTSLETQYF.

The genes are TRBV7-6 and TRBJ1-2; the D gene TCRdb calls, TRBD1, cannot be checked with no DNA. Germline V gives CDR1 SGHVS, CDR2 FNYEAQ. CDR3 size: 14 residues. The CDR3 region is CASSPGVGTYGYTF.

J is TRBJ2-3 and V is TRBV6-5; the D gene TCRdb calls, TRBD1, cannot be checked with no DNA. Germline values: CDR1 MNHEY, CDR2 SVGAGI. This CDR3 has 16 residues. The CDR3 spells CASSYGGRVVADTQYF.

The J gene is TRBJ1-2, the V gene TRBV19; TCRdb's assignment of TRBD1 cannot be checked, as there is no DNA. The length of the CDR3 is 15 residues. In germline, CDR1 is LNHDA, CDR2 SQIVND (reference sequence). The CDR3 spells CASTPTQGGRYGYTF.

The chain links TRBV5-4 to TRBJ2-2. The V gene's germline CDR1 is SGHNT and CDR2 YYREEE (reference sequence). The CDR3 covers 12 residues. The CDR3 loop reads CASSLISGELFF.

The V and J genes are TRBV29-1 and TRBJ2-7; lacking DNA, the TRBD2 call made by TCRdb goes unchecked. Germline assignment: CDR1 SQVTM and CDR2 ANQGSEA. This CDR3 has 15 residues. The CDR3 loop reads CSVEGWQGWTYEQYF.

The rearrangement links TRBV4-2 to TRBJ2-3; TCRdb gives TRBD2 as the D gene, but with no DNA this cannot be confirmed. This CDR3 region has 16 residues. Germline CDR1 LGHNA, CDR2 YNFKEQ. CDR3 protein: CASSQVAGGSTDTQYF.

This rearrangement joins TRBV29-1 to TRBJ1-1. This CDR3 contains 12 residues. Germline V gene sequence: CDR1 SQVTM, CDR2 ANQGSEA. This CDR3 reads CSVHGEGTEAFF. Together with reference TRBV29-1 and TRBJ1-1, the CDR3 gives the full variable domain: SAVISQKPSRDICQRGTSLTIQCQVDSQVTMMFWYRQQPGQSLTLIATANQGSEATYESGFVIDKFPISRPNLTFSTLTVSNMSPEDSSIYLCSVHGEGTEAFFGQGTRLTVV.

The genes are TRBV18 and TRBJ2-3; TCRdb's D gene call, TRBD1, goes unchecked for lack of DNA. The CDR3 has 17 amino acids. The germline CDR1 and CDR2 sequences are KGHSH and LQKENI. The CDR3 loop reads CASSPMGTVHDPDTQYF.

The genes are TRBV15 and TRBJ2-7. The CDR3 is made up of 14 amino acids. Per the germline V gene, CDR1 is LNHNV and CDR2 is YYDKDF (reference sequence). This chain's CDR3 is CATSRGEERSEQYF.

The rearrangement uses TRBV13 and TRBJ2-7; the TCRdb D gene call, TRBD1, has no DNA to confirm it. This CDR3 comprises 15 residues. Germline values: CDR1 PRHDT, CDR2 FYEKMQ (reference sequence). The CDR3 protein is CASRSYRSKNYEQYF.

The V call is TRBV10-2, the J call TRBJ2-7; as DNA is missing, the TRBD2 call by TCRdb cannot be tested. The V gene's germline CDR1 is WSHSY and CDR2 SAAADI. CDR3 length equals 15 residues. CDR3 in amino acids: CASSEISSGTPEQYF.

This chain joins TRBV14 and TRBJ2-5; TCRdb indicates TRBD1, and absent DNA this call remains unverified. The germline V gene encodes CDR1 SGHDN and CDR2 FVKESK. This CDR3 has 14 residues. The CDR3 spells CASSQRGFQETQYF. The full variable domain, its missing parts supplied by reference TRBV14 and TRBJ2-5, is EAGVTQFPSHSVIEKGQTVTLRCDPISGHDNLYWYRRVMGKEIKFLLHFVKESKQDESGMPNNRFLAERTGGTYSTLKVQPAELEDSGVYFCASSQRGFQETQYFGPGTRLLVL.